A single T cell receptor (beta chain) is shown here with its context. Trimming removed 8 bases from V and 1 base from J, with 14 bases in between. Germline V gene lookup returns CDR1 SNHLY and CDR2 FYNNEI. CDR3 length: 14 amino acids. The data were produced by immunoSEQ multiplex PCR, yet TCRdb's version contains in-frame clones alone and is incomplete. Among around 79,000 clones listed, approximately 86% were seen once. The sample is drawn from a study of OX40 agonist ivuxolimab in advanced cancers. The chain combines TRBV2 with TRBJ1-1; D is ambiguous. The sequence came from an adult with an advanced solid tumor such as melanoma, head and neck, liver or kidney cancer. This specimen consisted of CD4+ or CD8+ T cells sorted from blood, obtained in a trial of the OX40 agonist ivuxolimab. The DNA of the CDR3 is TGTGCCAGCCGGGCAAGGGATACGAACACTGAAGCTTTCTTT. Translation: CASRARDTNTEAFF. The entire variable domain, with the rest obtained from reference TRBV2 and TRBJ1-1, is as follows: EPEVTQTPSHQVTQMGQEVILRCVPISNHLYFYWYRQILGQKVEFLVSFYNNEISEKSEIFDDQFSVERPDGSNFTLKIRSTKLEDSAMYFCASRARDTNTEAFFGQGTRLTVV.